The source of this T cell receptor beta chain is a study of blood T cell repertoires in COVID-19. This clone turned up a few times. The table came from immunoSEQ multiplex PCR; TCRdb's copy has only in-frame clones and leaves some out. The sample has approximately 170,000 clones, 70% to 90% seen once. V lost 6 bases to trimming and J lost 6 bases; unmatched junction nucleotides: 11. The CDR3 runs 16 residues. CDR1 WNHNN and CDR2 SYGVQD come from the germline V gene (reference sequence). Sequencing input: peripheral blood. This TCR came from a woman aged 70-85 years with acute or convalescent COVID-19. The chain has TRBV10-1 and TRBJ2-2; 9 bases are a match to TRBD1. CDR3 DNA: TGCGCCAGCAGGACTCCGGGACAGGGTAATGCCGGGGAGCTGTTTTTT. This encodes CASRTPGQGNAGELFF.